This T cell receptor beta chain emerged from a study of radiotherapy plus CTLA-4 blockade in lung cancer. Study details: Objective responses occurred in around 20% of patients; roughly 31% had disease control. Study results and caveats: Response, reportedly, was best predicted by interferon-beta along with early blood T cell clone dynamics.

Sequencing used immunoSEQ multiplex PCR; TCRdb keeps in-frame clones, though not all of them. The sample has about 59,000 clones, less than 75% seen once. The CDR3 spans 15 residues. Germline V gene data show CDR1 as GTSNPN and CDR2 as SVGIG (reference sequence). V lost 0 bases and J lost 12, with 21 bases in between. Details on this clone: Antigen unknown.

The sample was peripheral blood, taken from a patient treated with radiotherapy plus ipilimumab. This clonotype was sampled from a human donor with non-small cell lung cancer whose response to radiotherapy plus ipilimumab could not be evaluated. V gene TRBV30 combines with J gene TRBJ2-1; possibly TRBD1 for D (6 bases). The CDR3 loop reads CAWSVQQGGGNGQFF. The CDR3 DNA reads as TGTGCCTGGAGTGTACAACAGGGTGGTGGTAACGGGCAGTTCTTC.